This TCR beta chain is from a study of cytomegalovirus exposure and HLA in healthy donors. Unmatched junction bases numbered 3, after V lost 5 bases and J lost 4 bases. Germline CDR1 SGHTA, CDR2 FQGNSA. The CDR3 has 14 amino acids. The PCR had 60 Vbeta and 13 Jbeta primers. Only in-frame clones appear in the TCRdb table, and some are missing; sequencing was by immunoSEQ multiplex PCR. Here the sample spans about 120,000 clones, over 60% being singletons. Concerning this clone: The same CDR3 arises from other DNA sequences in this sample as well.

The genes are TRBV7-2 and TRBJ1-5, with 9 bases that match TRBD1. The receptor was isolated from a man younger than 35 in good health and CMV-seronegative. Sequencing was carried out using PBMCs. CDR3 in DNA: TGTGCCAGCAGCCCGACAGGGGGAAATCAGCCCCAGCATTTT. Protein sequence: CASSPTGGNQPQHF.